This is a list of T cell receptor beta chains from one sample in a study of T cell repertoires in cytomegalovirus infection. TCRdb processed the reads anew with MiXCR; each CDR3 protein has one entry. The sample carries approximately 320,000 distinct CDR3 sequences, more than 8% recorded once. The source material was PBMCs. Receptors originate from a human donor in good health (CMV status not recorded). Some clones in this sample may be carry-over from other donors' samples. The CDR3 runs from the conserved cysteine through the conserved F or W. A D gene is named only where the DNA matches it firmly. Size tells how often a clone was seen (once, few, many) or the class of an expanded clone, and some rows leave it out.

D gene,clone size,V gene,J gene,CDR3 DNA,CDR3 protein
TRBD2,NA,TRBV6-5,TRBJ2-7,TGTGCCAGCAGTTACTCTGGCGGGAGCTCCTACGAGCAGTACTTC,CASSYSGGSSYEQYF
NA,few,TRBV7-2,TRBJ1-5,TGTGCCAGCAGCTTAGCGGGAGCGGGGGGCGGTCAGCCCCAGCATTTT,CASSLAGAGGGQPQHF
NA,many,TRBV12-3/TRBV12-4,TRBJ1-1,TGTGCCAGCAGCCCCATGAGGGGTGGCACTGAAGCTTTCTTT,CASSPMRGGTEAFF
NA,many,TRBV12-3/TRBV12-4,TRBJ2-7,TGTGCCAGCACCCTGGGCATGTTCTCCTACGAGCAGTACTTC,CASTLGMFSYEQYF
NA,NA,TRBV13,TRBJ2-7,TGTGCCAGCAGCCTGGAGGGGGTCTCCTACGAGCAGTACTTC,CASSLEGVSYEQYF
TRBD2,many,TRBV28,TRBJ2-2,TGTGCCAGCTTAGCGGGAGGGCCGGGGCCCGGGGAGCTGTTTTTT,CASLAGGPGPGELFF
TRBD1,many,TRBV7-2,TRBJ1-1,TGTGCCAGCAGCCCTCTACGGACAGGGAGGACTGAAGCTTTCTTT,CASSPLRTGRTEAFF
TRBD2,many,TRBV7-2,TRBJ2-5,TGTGCCAGCAGCTTAGGCCGGACTAGCGGGAGGGCCATCGGAGAGACCCAGTACTTC,CASSLGRTSGRAIGETQYF
TRBD2,NA,TRBV7-2,TRBJ2-4,TGTGCCAGCAGCTCCTCCGGGACTAGCCCGTACTTC,CASSSSGTSPYF
NA,NA,TRBV28,TRBJ1-6,TGTGCCAGCAGCGAAAGAAGCAATTCACCCCTCCACTTT,CASSERSNSPLHF
NA,many,TRBV7-9,TRBJ2-4,TGTGCCAGCAGCTCCCCGGTGAGAAAGTTGGGGATAGCCAAAAACATTCAGTACTTC,CASSSPVRKLGIAKNIQYF
TRBD1,few,TRBV7-9,TRBJ2-3,TGTGCCAGCAGCTTAGGACAGGGCTTTATTGTAACCACAGATACGCAGTATTTT,CASSLGQGFIVTTDTQYF
NA,NA,TRBV20-1,TRBJ1-5,TGCAGTGGCACGGGGGCGAGCAATCAGCCCCAGCATTTT,CSGTGASNQPQHF
NA,many,TRBV20-1,TRBJ1-1,TGCAGTGCTAGAGAACGCGACGGGGGCAATACTGAAGCTTTCTTT,CSARERDGGNTEAFF
NA,many,TRBV5-4,TRBJ2-3,TGTGCCAGCAGCTTGGATCAGGGTCGCACAGATACGCAGTATTTT,CASSLDQGRTDTQYF
NA,NA,TRBV10-3,TRBJ1-3,TGTGCCGGGTCCTCACTCTCTGGAAACACCATATATTTT,CAGSSLSGNTIYF
NA,once,TRBV12-3/TRBV12-4,TRBJ2-3,TGTGCCAGCGGTCGGGGTAGCGGAATCACAGATACGCAGTATTTT,CASGRGSGITDTQYF
NA,NA,TRBV6-6,TRBJ1-1,TGTGCCAGCAGTTATTCGAGGGGGGGATCGAACACTGAAGCTTTCTTT,CASSYSRGGSNTEAFF
NA,many,TRBV2,TRBJ1-5,TGTGCCAGCAGTGTGACAGGAGACAATCAGCCCCAGCATTTT,CASSVTGDNQPQHF
NA,many,TRBV29-1,TRBJ1-1,TGCAGCGTTGTGGACAGTCGATACACTGAAGCTTTCTTT,CSVVDSRYTEAFF
TRBD1,few,TRBV7-9,TRBJ2-2,TGTGCCAGCTATGGACGAGGACAGGGGAACACCGGGGAGCTGTTTTTT,CASYGRGQGNTGELFF
NA,many,TRBV7-2,TRBJ2-2,TGTGCCAGCACCCCCACGGCTTCACTTAACACCGGGGAGCTGTTTTTT,CASTPTASLNTGELFF
NA,many,TRBV7-2,TRBJ2-7,TGTGCCAGCAGCTTAGGGGCGGCTAGCTCCCACGAGCAGTACTTC,CASSLGAASSHEQYF
NA,many,TRBV7-2,TRBJ1-6,TGTGCCAGCAGCTTACCGACAGGATATAATTCACCCCTCCACTTT,CASSLPTGYNSPLHF
NA,NA,TRBV11-2,TRBJ1-1,TGTGCCAGCAGCTTAGCAGGATCTTCCTTGGCTTTCTTT,CASSLAGSSLAFF
TRBD1,NA,TRBV12-3/TRBV12-4,TRBJ1-3,TGTGCCAGCAGTTCCCCGACAGGGCCCGGAAACACCATATATTTT,CASSSPTGPGNTIYF
TRBD1,many,TRBV6-2/TRBV6-3,TRBJ2-2,TGTGCCAGCAGTTCGATCCTAACAGGGGGCGGAATGAAGACCGGGGAGCTGTTTTTT,CASSSILTGGGMKTGELFF
TRBD2,many,TRBV7-7,TRBJ2-1,TGTGCCAGCAGCCCCTACATACCTGCGGGAGTTACCTACAATGAGCAGTTCTTC,CASSPYIPAGVTYNEQFF
NA,many,TRBV7-9,TRBJ2-1,TGTGCCAGCAGCCCATACACCCGGGCATACAATGAGCAGTTCTTC,CASSPYTRAYNEQFF